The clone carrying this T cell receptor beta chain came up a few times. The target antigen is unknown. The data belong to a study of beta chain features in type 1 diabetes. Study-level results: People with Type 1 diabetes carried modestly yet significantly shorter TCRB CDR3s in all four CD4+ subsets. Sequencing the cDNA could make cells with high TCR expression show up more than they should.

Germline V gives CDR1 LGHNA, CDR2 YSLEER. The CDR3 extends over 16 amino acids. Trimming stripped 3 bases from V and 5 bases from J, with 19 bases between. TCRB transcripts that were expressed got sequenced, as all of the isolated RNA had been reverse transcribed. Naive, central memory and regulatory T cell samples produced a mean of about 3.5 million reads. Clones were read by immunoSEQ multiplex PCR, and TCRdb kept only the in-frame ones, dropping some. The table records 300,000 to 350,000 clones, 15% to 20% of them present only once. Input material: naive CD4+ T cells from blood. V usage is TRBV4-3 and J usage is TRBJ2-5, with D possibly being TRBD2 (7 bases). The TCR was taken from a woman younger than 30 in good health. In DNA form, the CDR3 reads TGCGCCAGCAGCCATGGGGGGGCAGGCCCCGCGGAGACCCAGTACTTC. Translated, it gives CASSHGGAGPAETQYF.